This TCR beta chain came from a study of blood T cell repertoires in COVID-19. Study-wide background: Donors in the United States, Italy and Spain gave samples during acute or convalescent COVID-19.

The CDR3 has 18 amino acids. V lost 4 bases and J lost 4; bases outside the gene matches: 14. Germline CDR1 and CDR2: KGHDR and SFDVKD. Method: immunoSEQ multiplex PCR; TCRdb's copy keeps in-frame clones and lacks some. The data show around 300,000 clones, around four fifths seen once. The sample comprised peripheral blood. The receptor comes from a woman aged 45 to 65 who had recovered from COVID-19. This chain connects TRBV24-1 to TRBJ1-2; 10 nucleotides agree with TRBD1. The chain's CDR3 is CATSDSKRVGQGTYGYTF. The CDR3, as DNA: TGTGCCACCAGTGACAGCAAAAGGGTGGGACAGGGGACCTATGGCTACACCTTC.